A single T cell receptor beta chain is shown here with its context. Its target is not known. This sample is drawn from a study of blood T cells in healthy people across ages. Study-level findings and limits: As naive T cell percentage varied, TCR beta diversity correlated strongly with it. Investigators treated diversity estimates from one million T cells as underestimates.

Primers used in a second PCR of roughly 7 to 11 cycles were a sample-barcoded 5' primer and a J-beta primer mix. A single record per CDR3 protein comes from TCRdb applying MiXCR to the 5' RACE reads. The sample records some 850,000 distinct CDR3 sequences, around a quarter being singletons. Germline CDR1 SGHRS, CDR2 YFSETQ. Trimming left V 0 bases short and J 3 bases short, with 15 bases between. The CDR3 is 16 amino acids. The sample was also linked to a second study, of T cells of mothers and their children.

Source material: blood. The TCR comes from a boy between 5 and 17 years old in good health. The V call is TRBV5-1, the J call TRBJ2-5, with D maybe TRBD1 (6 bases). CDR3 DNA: TGCGCCAGCAGCTTGGGCGTCAGGGGTATTGAAGAGACCCAGTACTTC. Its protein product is CASSLGVRGIEETQYF.